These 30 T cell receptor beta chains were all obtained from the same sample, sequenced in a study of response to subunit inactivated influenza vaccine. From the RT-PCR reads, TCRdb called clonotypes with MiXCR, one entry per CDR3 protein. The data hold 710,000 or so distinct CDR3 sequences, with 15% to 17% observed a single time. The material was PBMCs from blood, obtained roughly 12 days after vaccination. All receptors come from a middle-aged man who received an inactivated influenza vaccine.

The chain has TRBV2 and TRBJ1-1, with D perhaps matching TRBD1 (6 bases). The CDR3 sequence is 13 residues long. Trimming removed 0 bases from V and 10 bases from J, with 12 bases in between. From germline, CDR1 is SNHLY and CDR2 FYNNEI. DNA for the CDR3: TGTGCCAGCAGTGAAGCGGCAGGGGTTTCAGCTTTCTTT. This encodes CASSEAAGVSAFF.

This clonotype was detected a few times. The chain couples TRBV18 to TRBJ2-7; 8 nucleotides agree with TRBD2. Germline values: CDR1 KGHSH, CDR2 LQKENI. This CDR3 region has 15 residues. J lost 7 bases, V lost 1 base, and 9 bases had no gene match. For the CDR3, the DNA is TGTGCCAGCTCACCACTAGCGGGAACCCCTCGGGAGCAGTACTTC. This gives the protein CASSPLAGTPREQYF.

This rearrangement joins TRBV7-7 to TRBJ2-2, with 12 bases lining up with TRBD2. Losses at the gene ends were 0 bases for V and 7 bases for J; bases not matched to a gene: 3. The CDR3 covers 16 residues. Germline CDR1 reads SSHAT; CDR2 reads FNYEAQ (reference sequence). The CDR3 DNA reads TGTGCCAGCAGCTTAGCGGGACTAGCGGGTCGCGGGGAGCTGTTTTTT. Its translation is CASSLAGLAGRGELFF.

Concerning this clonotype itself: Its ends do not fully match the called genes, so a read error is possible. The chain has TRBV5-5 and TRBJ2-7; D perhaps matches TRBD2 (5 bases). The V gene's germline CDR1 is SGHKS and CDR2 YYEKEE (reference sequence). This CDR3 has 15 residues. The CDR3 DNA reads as TGTGCCAGCAGCTCCCGACGTGAGGGAACCTACGAGCACTACTTC. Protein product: CASSSRREGTYEHYF.

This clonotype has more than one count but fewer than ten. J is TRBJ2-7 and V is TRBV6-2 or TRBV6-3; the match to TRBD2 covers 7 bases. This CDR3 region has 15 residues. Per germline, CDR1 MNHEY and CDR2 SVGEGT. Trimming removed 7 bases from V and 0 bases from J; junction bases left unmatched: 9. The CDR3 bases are TGTGCCAGCACCCTCCGGGACTATCCCTCCTACGAGCAGTACTTC. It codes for CASTLRDYPSYEQYF.

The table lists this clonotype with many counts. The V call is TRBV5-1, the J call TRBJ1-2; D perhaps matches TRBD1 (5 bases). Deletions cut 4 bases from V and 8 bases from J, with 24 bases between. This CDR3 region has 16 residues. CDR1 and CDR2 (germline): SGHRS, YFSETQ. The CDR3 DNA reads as TGCGCCAGCAGCCCCGGGCATGGAGGGGCTGCCCAGGGCTACACCTTC. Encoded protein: CASSPGHGGAAQGYTF.

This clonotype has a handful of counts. The CDR3 DNA follows: TGCGCCAGCAGCCAAGATTTTCCCGGTACTTTCATGTGGCAGTTCTTC. It codes for CASSQDFPGTFMWQFF. This sequence joins TRBV4-3 and TRBJ2-1; D unclear. Germline V gives CDR1 LGHNA, CDR2 YSLEER. The CDR3 loop spans 16 amino acids. V was cut by 0 bases and J by 12 bases, with 21 bases left in between.

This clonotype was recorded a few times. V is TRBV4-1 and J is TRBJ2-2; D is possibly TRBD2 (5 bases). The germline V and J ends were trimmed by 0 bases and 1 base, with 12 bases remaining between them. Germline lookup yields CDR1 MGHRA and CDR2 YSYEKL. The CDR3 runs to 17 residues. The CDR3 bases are TGCGCCAGCAGCCAAGAGGTTTTAGGGAGGAACACCGGGGAGCTGTTTTTT. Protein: CASSQEVLGRNTGELFF.

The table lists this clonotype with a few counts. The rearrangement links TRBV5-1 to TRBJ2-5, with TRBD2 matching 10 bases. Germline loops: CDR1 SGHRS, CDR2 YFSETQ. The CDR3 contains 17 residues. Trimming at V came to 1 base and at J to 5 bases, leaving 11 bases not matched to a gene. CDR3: CASSLSRTSGQRETQYF. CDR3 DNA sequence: TGCGCCAGCAGCTTGTCCCGGACTAGCGGCCAACGGGAGACCCAGTACTTC. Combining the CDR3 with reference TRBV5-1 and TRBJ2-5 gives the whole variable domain KAGVTQTPRYLIKTRGQQVTLSCSPISGHRSVSWYQQTPGQGLQFLFEYFSETQRNKGNFPGRFSGRQFSNSRSEMNVSTLELGDSALYLCASSLSRTSGQRETQYFGPGTRLLVL.

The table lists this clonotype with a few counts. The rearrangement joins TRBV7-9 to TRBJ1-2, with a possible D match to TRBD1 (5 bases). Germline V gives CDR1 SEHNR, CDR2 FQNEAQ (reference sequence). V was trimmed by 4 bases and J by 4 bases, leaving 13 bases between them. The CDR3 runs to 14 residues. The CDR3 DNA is TGTGCCAGCAGCTCCCGACAGAGTCCCTATGGCTACACCTTC. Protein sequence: CASSSRQSPYGYTF.

CDR3 in DNA: TGTGCCAGCAGTTTATTCGAGCGGGAGTTCAATGAGCAGTTCTTC. The encoded protein is CASSLFEREFNEQFF. The chain combines TRBV12-3 or TRBV12-4 with TRBJ2-1; 8 nucleotides line up with TRBD2. This CDR3 comprises 15 residues. Trimming removed 2 bases from V and 6 bases from J; junction bases left unmatched: 6.

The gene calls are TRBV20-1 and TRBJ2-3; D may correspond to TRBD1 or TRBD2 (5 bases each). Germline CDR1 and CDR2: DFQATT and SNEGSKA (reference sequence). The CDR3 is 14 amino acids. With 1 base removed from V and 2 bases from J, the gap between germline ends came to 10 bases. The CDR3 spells CSARVSGLTDTQYF. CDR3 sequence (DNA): TGCAGTGCTAGAGTCTCGGGGCTCACAGATACGCAGTATTTT.

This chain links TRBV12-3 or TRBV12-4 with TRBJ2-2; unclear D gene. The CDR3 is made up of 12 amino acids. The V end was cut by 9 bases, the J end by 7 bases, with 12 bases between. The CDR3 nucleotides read TGTGCCAGTCTTAGGTGGGGCGGGGAGCTGTTTTTT. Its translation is CASLRWGGELFF.

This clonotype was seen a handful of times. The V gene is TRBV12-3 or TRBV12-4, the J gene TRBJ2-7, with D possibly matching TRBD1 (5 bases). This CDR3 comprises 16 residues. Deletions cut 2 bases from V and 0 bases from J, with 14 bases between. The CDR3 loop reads CASSLTGQTSSYEQYF. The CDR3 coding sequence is TGTGCCAGCAGTTTAACAGGACAAACGAGCTCCTACGAGCAGTACTTC.

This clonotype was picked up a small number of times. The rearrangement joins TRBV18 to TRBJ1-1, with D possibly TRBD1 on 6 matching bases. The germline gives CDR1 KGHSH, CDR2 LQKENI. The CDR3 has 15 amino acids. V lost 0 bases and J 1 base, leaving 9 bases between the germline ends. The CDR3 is CASSPPTGQNTEAFF. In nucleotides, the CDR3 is TGTGCCAGCTCACCACCCACGGGACAGAACACTGAAGCTTTCTTT.

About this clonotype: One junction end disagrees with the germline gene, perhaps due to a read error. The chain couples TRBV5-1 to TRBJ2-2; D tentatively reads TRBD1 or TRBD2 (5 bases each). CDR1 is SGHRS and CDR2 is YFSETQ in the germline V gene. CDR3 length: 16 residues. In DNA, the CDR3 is TGCGCCAGCAGGCTCACTAGTTCCGGTGGGACCGAGGAGCTGTTTTTT. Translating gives CASRLTSSGGTEELFF.

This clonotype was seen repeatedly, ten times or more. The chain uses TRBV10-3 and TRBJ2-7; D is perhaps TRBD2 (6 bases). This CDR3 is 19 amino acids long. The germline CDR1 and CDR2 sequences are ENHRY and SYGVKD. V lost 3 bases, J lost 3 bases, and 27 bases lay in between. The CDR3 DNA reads TGTGCCATCAGTGACCGCGGGATCAGCGGCCGGTCCTTCGGCTACGAGCAGTACTTC. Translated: CAISDRGISGRSFGYEQYF.

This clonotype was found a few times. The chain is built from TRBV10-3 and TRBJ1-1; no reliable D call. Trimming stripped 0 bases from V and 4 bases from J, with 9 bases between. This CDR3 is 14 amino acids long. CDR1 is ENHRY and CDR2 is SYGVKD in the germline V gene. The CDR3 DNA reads TGTGCCATCAGTGAGTCGTCCAGGTCCACTGAAGCTTTCTTT. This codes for CAISESSRSTEAFF.

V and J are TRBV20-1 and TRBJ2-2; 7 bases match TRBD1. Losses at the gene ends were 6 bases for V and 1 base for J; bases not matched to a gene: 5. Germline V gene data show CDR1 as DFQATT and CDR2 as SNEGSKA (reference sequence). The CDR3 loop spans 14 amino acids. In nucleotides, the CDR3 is TGCAGTGCGGAATGGACAGGGAACACCGGGGAGCTGTTTTTT. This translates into CSAEWTGNTGELFF.

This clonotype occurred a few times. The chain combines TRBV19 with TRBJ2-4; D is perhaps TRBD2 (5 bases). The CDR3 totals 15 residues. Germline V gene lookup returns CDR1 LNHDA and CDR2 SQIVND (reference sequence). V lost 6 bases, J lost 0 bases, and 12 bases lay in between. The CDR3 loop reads CASSQRTLAKNIQYF. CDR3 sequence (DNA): TGTGCCAGTAGCCAGAGGACTCTAGCCAAAAACATTCAGTACTTC.

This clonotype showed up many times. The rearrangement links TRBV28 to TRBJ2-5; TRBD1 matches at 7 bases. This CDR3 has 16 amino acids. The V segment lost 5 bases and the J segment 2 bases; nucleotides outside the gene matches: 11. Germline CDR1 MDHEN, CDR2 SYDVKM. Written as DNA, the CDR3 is TGTGCCAGCAGTCCCGGACAGGCGCCCAGTCAAGAGACCCAGTACTTC. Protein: CASSPGQAPSQETQYF.

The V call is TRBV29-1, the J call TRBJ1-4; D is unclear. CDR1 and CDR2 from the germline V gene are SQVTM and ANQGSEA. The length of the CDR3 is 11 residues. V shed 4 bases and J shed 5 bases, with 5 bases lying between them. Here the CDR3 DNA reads TGCAGCGTTGTCCTGAATGAAAAACTGTTTTTT. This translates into CSVVLNEKLFF.

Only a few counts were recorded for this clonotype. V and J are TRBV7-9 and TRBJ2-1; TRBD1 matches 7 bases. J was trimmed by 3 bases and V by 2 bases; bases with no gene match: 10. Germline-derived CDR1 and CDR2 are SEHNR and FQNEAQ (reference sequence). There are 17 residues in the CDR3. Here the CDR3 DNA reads TGTGCCAGCAGCTTATTTGTGGGCCAGGGGGTCTACAATGAGCAGTTCTTC. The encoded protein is CASSLFVGQGVYNEQFF.

The CDR3 DNA is TGCGCCAGCGCCCGACAAGCCCAAGAGACCCAGTACTTC. Translated: CASARQAQETQYF. The chain recombines TRBV4-3 with TRBJ2-5; D is undetermined. The CDR3 is 13 amino acids. V was shortened by 8 bases and J by 1 base, with 11 bases between the two germline ends. Germline CDR1 LGHNA, CDR2 YSLEER.

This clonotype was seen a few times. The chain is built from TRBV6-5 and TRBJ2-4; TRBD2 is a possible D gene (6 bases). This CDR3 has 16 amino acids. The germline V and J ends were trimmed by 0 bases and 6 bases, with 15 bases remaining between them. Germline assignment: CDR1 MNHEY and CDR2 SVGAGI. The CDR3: CASSYSRVPGGNIQYF. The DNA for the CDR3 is TGTGCCAGCAGTTACTCCCGGGTCCCCGGGGGAAACATTCAGTACTTC.

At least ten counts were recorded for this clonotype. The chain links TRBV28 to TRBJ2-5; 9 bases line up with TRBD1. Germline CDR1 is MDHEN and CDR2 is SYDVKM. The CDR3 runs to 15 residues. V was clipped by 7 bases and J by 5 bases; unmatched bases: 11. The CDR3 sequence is CASTEDRGIFETQYF. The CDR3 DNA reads TGTGCCAGCACCGAGGACAGGGGTATTTTCGAGACCCAGTACTTC.

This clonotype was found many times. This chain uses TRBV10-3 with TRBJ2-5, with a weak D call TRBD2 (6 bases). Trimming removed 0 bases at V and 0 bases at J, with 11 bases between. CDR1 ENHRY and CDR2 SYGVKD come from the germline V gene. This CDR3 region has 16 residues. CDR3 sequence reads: CAISESMEGYQETQYF. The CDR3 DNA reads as TGTGCCATCAGTGAGTCGATGGAGGGGTACCAAGAGACCCAGTACTTC.

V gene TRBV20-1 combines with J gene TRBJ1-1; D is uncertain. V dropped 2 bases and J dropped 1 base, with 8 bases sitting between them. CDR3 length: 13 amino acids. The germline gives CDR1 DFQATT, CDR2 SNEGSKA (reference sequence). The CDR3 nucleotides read TGCAGTGCTAGATCAGGTTGGAACACTGAAGCTTTCTTT. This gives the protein CSARSGWNTEAFF.

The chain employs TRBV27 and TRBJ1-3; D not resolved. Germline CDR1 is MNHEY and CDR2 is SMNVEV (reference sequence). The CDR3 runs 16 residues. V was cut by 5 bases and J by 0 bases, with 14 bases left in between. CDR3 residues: CASSPSSAFSGNTIYF. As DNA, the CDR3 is TGTGCCAGCAGTCCGAGTTCAGCGTTCTCTGGAAACACCATATATTTT.

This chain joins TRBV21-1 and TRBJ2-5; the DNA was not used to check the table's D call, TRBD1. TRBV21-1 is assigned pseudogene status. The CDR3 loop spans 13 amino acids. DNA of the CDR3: TGTGCCAGCAGCAGCCGGGTGTGGGAGACCCAGTACTTC. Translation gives CASSSRVWETQYF.